This T cell receptor (beta chain) was sequenced in a study of human thymus T cells. As for this clone: The antigen is not known.

General observations from the study: Related research described thymic repertoires that were highly overlapping among unrelated individuals. Usage of V and J genes appeared biased in thymic and blood repertoires.

This table comes from immunoSEQ multiplex PCR, and its TCRdb copy is limited to in-frame clones, with some not included. The repertoire holds roughly 120,000 clones, with around 94% as singletons. Corrective cardiac surgery supplied the resected thymus tissue. Immunologically healthy infants in Finland undergoing congenital heart defect surgery were the donors. The CDR3 covers 17 residues. Trimming removed 4 bases from V and 0 bases from J, with 17 bases in between. Germline CDR1 LGHNA, CDR2 YNFKEQ. Sequenced input: thymus tissue. The rearrangement links TRBV4-2 to TRBJ2-3; weak D call: TRBD2 (6 bases). The sequence was collected from a boy younger than two with a congenital heart defect but otherwise immunologically healthy. The CDR3 nucleotides read TGTGCCAGCAGCCGGCTGACTAGTAAGGGAAGCACAGATACGCAGTATTTT. This codes for CASSRLTSKGSTDTQYF.